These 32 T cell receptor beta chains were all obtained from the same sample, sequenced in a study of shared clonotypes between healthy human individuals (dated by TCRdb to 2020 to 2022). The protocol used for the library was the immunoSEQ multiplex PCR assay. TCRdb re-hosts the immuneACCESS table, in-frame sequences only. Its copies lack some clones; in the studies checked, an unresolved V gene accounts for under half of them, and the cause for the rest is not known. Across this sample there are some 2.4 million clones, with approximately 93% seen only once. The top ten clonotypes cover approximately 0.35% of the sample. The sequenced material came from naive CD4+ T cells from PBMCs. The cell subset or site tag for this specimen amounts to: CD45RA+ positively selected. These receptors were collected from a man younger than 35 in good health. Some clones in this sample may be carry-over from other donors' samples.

The CDR3 nucleotides read TGCGCCACAATGACGGGACCGGGCGTCTATGGCTACACCTTC. Its translation: CATMTGPGVYGYTF. The genes are TRBV5-1 and TRBJ1-2, with a possible D match to TRBD1 (5 bases). V was shortened by 9 bases and J by 4 bases, with 19 bases between the two germline ends. The germline V gene has CDR1 SGHRS and CDR2 YFSETQ. The CDR3 loop spans 14 amino acids. Supplemented by reference TRBV5-1 and TRBJ1-2, the full variable domain reads KAGVTQTPRYLIKTRGQQVTLSCSPISGHRSVSWYQQTPGQGLQFLFEYFSETQRNKGNFPGRFSGRQFSNSRSEMNVSTLELGDSALYLCATMTGPGVYGYTFGSGTRLTVV.

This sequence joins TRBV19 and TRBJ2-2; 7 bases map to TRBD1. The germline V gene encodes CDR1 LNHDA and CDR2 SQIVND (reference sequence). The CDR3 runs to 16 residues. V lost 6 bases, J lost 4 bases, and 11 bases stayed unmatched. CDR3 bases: TGTGCCAGTAGATCGCCCGGGACAGACTTCACCGGGGAGCTGTTTTTT. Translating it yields CASRSPGTDFTGELFF.

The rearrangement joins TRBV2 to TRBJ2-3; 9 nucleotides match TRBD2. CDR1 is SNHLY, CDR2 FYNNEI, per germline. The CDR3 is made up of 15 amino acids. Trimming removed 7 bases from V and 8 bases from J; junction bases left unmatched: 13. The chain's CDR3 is CASTITGGRGGTQYF. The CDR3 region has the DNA TGTGCCAGCACTATAACCGGCGGGAGGGGAGGTACGCAGTATTTT.

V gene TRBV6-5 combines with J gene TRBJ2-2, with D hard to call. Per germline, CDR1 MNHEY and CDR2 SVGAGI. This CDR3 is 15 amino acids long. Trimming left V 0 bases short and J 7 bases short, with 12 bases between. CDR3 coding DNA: TGTGCCAGCAGTTACTCGAAGACCTCGATCGGGGAGCTGTTTTTT. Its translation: CASSYSKTSIGELFF.

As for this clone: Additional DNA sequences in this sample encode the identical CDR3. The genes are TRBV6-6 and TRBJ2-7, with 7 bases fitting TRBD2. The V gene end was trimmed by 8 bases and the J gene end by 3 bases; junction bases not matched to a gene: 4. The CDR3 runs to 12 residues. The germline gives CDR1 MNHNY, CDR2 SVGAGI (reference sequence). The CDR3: CASSPGGYEQYF. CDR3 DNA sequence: TGTGCCAGCTCACCGGGGGGCTACGAGCAGTACTTC.

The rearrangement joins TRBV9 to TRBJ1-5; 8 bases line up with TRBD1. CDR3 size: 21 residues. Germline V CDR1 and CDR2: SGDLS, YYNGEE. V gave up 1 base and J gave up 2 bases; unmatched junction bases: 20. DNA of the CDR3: TGTGCCAGCAGCGTAAAAGCTGTCCAGGGGGCATCATCGTATGGCAATCAGCCCCAGCATTTT. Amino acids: CASSVKAVQGASSYGNQPQHF.

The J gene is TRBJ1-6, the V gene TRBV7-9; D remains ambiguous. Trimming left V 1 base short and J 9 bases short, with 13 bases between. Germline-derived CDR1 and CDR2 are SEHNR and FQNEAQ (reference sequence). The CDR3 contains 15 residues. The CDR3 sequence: CASSLGGGRASPLHF. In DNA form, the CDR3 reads TGTGCCAGCAGCTTAGGAGGAGGTAGAGCTTCACCCCTCCACTTT.

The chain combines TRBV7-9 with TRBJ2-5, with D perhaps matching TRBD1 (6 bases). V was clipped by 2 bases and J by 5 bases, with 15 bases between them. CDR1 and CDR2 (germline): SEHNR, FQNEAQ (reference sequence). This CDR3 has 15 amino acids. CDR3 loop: CASSLTQGLGETQYF. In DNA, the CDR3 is TGTGCCAGCAGCTTAACGCAGGGGTTAGGGGAGACCCAGTACTTC.

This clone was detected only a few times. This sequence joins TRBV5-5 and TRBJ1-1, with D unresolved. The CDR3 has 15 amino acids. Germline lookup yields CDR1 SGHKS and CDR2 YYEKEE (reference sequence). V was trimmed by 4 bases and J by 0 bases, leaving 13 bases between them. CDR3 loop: CASSPPVGLNTEAFF. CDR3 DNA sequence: TGTGCCAGCAGCCCTCCGGTGGGGTTGAACACTGAAGCTTTCTTT.

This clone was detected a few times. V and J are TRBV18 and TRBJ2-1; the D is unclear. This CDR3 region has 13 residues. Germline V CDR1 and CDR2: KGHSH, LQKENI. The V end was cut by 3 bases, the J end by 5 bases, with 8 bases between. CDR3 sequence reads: CASSPFVNNEQFF. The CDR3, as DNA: TGTGCCAGCTCACCTTTCGTAAACAATGAGCAGTTCTTC.

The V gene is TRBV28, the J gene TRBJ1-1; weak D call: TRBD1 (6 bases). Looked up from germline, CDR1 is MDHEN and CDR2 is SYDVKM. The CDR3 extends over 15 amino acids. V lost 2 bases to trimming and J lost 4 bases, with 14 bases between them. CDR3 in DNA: TGTGCCAGCAGTTTAATTCAGGGGATGGGCACTGAAGCTTTCTTT. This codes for CASSLIQGMGTEAFF.

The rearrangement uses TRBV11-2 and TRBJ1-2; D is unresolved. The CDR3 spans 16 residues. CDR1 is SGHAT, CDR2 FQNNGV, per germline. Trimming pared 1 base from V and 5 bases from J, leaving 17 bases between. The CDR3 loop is CASSLGTAQRPYGYTF. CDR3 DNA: TGTGCCAGCAGCTTAGGGACCGCACAGCGCCCATATGGCTACACCTTC.

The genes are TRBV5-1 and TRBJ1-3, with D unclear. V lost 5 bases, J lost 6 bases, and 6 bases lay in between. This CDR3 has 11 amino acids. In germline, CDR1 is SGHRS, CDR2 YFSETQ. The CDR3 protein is CASRAENTIYF. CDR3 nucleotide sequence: TGCGCCAGCAGGGCTGAAAACACCATATATTTT.

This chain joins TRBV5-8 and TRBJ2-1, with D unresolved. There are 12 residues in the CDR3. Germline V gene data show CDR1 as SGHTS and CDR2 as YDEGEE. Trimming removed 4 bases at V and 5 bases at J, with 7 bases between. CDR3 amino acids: CASSTLNNEQFF. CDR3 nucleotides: TGTGCCAGCAGCACATTAAACAATGAGCAGTTCTTC.

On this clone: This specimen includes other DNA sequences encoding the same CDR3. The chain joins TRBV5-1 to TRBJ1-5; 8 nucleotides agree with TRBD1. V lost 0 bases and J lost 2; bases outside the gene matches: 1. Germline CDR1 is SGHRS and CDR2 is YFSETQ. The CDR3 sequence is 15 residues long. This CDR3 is CASSLGGQGNQPQHF. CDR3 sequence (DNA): TGCGCCAGCAGCTTGGGGGGACAGGGCAATCAGCCCCAGCATTTT.

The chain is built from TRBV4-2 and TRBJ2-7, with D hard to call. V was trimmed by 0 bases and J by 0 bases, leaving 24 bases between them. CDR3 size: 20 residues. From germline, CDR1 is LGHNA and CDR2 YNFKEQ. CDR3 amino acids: CASSQDEVGPDAILSYEQYF. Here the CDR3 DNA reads TGTGCCAGCAGCCAAGATGAGGTAGGCCCCGACGCCATCCTCTCCTACGAGCAGTACTTC.

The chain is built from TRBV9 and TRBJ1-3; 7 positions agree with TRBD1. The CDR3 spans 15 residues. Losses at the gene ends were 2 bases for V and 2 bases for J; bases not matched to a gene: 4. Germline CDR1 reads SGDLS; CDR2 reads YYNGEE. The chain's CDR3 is CASSVSQGTGNTIYF. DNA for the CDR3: TGTGCCAGCAGCGTCTCACAGGGGACTGGAAACACCATATATTTT.

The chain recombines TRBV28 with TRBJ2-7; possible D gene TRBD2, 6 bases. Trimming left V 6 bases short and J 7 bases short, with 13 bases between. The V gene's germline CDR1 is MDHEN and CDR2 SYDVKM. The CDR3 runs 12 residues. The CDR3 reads CASRGLGGEQYF. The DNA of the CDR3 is TGTGCCAGCAGGGGACTGGGGGGAGAGCAGTACTTC.

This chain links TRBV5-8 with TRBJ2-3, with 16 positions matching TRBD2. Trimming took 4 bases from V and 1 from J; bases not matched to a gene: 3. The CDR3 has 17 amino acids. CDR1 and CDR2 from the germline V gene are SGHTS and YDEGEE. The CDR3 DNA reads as TGTGCCAGCAGCCAGGGACTAGCGGGAGGGGGCACAGATACGCAGTATTTT. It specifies CASSQGLAGGGTDTQYF.

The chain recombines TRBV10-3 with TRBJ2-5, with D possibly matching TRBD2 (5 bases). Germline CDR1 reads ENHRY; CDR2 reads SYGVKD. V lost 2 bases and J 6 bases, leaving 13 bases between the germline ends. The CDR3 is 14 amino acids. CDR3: CAISEGGAGKTQYF. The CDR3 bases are TGTGCCATCAGTGAGGGAGGAGCTGGAAAGACCCAGTACTTC.

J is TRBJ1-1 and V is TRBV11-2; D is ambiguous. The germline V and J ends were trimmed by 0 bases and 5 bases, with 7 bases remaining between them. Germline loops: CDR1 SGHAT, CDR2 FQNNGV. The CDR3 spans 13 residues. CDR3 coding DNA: TGTGCCAGCAGCTTAGATCGTGTGACTGAAGCTTTCTTT. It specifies CASSLDRVTEAFF. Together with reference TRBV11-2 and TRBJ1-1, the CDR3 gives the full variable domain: EAGVAQSPRYKIIEKRQSVAFWCNPISGHATLYWYQQILGQGPKLLIQFQNNGVVDDSQLPKDRFSAERLKGVDSTLKIQPAKLEDSAVYLCASSLDRVTEAFFGQGTRLTVV.

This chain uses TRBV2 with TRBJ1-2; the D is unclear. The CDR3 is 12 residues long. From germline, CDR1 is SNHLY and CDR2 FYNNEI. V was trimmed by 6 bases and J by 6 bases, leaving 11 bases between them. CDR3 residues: CASSPLSDGYTF. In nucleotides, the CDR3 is TGTGCCAGCAGCCCCTTATCGGATGGCTACACCTTC. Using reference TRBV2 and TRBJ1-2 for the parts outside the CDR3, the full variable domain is EPEVTQTPSHQVTQMGQEVILRCVPISNHLYFYWYRQILGQKVEFLVSFYNNEISEKSEIFDDQFSVERPDGSNFTLKIRSTKLEDSAMYFCASSPLSDGYTFGSGTRLTVV.

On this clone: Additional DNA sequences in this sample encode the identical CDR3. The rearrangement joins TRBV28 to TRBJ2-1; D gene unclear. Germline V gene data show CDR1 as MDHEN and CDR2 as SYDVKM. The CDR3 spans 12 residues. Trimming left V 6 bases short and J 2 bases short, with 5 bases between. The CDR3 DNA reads TGTGCCAGCAGCGCACCCTACAATGAGCAGTTCTTC. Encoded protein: CASSAPYNEQFF.

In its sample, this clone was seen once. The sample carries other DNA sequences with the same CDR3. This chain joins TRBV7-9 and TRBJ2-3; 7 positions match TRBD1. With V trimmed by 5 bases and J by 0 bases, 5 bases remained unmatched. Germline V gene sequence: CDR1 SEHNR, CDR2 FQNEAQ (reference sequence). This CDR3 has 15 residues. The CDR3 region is CASSPRQGSTDTQYF. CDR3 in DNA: TGTGCCAGCAGCCCACGACAGGGAAGCACAGATACGCAGTATTTT.

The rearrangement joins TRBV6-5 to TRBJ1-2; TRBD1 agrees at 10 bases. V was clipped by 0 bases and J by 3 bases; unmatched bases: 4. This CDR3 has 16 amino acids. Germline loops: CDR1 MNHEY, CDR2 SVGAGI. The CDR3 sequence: CASSYSPGTGDYGYTF. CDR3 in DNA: TGTGCCAGCAGTTACTCCCCCGGGACAGGGGACTATGGCTACACCTTC.

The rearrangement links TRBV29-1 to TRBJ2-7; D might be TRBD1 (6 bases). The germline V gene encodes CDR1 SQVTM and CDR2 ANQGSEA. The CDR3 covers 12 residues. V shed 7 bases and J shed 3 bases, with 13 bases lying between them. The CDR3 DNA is TGCAGCGGGCCGGACAGTATCTACGAGCAGTACTTC. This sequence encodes CSGPDSIYEQYF.

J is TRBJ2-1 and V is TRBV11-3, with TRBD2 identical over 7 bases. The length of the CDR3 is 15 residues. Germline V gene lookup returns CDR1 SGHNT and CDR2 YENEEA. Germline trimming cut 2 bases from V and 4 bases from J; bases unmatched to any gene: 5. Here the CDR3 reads CASSLSGIGYNEQFF. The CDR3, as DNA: TGTGCCAGCAGCTTAAGCGGGATTGGGTACAATGAGCAGTTCTTC. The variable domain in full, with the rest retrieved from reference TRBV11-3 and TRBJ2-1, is EAGVVQSPRYKIIEKKQPVAFWCNPISGHNTLYWYLQNLGQGPELLIRYENEEAVDDSQLPKDRFSAERLKGVDSTLKIQPAELGDSAVYLCASSLSGIGYNEQFFGPGTRLTVL.

The CDR3 nucleotides read TGTGCCAGCAGCCGGGACCTTAATAACGTGACCCAGTACTTC. It codes for CASSRDLNNVTQYF. The rearrangement uses TRBV5-4 and TRBJ2-5, with D possibly called TRBD1 or TRBD2 (5 bases each). Germline V CDR1 and CDR2: SGHNT, YYREEE (reference sequence). CDR3 size: 14 residues. Trimming took off 4 bases at V and 7 bases at J, with 17 bases between the two ends.

The CDR3 sequence: CASSFRQDPSGANVLTF. The CDR3 DNA is TGTGCCAGCAGTTTCAGACAGGACCCCTCTGGGGCCAACGTCCTGACTTTC. The J gene is TRBJ2-6, the V gene TRBV11-1; possibly TRBD1 for D (6 bases). The V end was cut by 6 bases, the J end by 0 bases, with 15 bases between. Germline V gene lookup returns CDR1 SGHAT and CDR2 FQDESV (reference sequence). CDR3 length: 17 amino acids.

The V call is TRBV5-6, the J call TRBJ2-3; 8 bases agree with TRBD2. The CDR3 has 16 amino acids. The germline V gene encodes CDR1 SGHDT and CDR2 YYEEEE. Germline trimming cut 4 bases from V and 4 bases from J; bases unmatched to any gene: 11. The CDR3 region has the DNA TGTGCCAGCAGCCCAGGAGCGGGGGTCCAGGCAGATACGCAGTATTTT. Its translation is CASSPGAGVQADTQYF.

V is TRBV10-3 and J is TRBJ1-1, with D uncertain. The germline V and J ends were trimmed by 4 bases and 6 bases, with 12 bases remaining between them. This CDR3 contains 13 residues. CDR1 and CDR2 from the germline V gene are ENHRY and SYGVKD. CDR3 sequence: CAISAQSGPEAFF. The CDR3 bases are TGTGCCATCAGTGCTCAATCAGGACCTGAAGCTTTCTTT.

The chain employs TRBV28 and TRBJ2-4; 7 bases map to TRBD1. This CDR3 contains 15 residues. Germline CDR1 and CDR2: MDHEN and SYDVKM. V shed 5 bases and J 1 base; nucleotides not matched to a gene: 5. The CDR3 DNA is TGTGCCAGCAGTCTAGGGGGCATGGCCAAAAACATTCAGTACTTC. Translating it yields CASSLGGMAKNIQYF.